This TCR beta chain stems from a study of CD8+CD57+ T cells in acquired aplastic anemia. Background on the study: Sorted CD4+ and CD8+ cells gave an average of approximately 3 ug of DNA. Study conclusions and caveats: Patients and controls shared 25 to 35 CD8+ CDR3 sequences, highly expressed in patients.

Germline-derived CDR1 and CDR2 are SNHLY and FYNNEI. The CDR3 has 11 amino acids. V gave up 8 bases and J gave up 2 bases, with 6 bases separating them. Flow cytometry had shown expanded CD8+CD57+ cells in the patients chosen for sequencing. Severe acquired aplastic anemia affected all patients. Untreated patients provided the blood samples, with no therapy given before sampling. A note on this clonotype: What it binds is not known.

Investigators profiled TCR beta VDJ and CDR3 from genomic DNA template. TCRdb re-analysed the reads in MiXCR, keeping a single row per CDR3 protein. Among about 160,000 distinct CDR3 sequences listed, around 52% were seen once. The chain carries TRBV2 and TRBJ2-5, with D unresolved. Source material: sorted CD4+, CD8+, or CD8+CD57+ T cells (not recorded which) from PBMCs. The clonotype originates from a human donor with aplastic anemia. CDR3 loop: CASDQQETQYF. CDR3 DNA sequence: TGTGCCAGCGATCAGCAAGAGACCCAGTACTTC.